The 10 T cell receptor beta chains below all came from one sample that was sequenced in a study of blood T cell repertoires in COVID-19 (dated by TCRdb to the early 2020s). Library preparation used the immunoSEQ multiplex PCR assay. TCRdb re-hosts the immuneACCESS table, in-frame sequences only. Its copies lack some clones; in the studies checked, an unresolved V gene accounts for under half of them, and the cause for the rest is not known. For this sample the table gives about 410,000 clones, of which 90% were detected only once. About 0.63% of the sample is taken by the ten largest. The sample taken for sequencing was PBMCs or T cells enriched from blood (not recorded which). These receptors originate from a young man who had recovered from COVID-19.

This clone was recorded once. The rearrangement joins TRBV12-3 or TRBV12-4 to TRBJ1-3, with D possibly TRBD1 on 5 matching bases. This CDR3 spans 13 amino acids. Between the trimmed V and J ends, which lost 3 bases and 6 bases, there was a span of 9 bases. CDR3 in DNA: TGTGCCAGCAGTTTGATAGGGGTAAACACCATATATTTT. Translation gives CASSLIGVNTIYF.

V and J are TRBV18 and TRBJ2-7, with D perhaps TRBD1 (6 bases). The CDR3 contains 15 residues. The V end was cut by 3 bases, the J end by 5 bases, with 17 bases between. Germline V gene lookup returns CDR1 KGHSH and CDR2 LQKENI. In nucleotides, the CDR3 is TGTGCCAGCTCACCGATTCGGGACACGGGCCACGAGCAGTACTTC. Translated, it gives CASSPIRDTGHEQYF. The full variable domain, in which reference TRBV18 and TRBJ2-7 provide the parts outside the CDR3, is NAGVMQNPRHLVRRRGQEARLRCSPMKGHSHVYWYRQLPEEGLKFMVYLQKENIIDESGMPKERFSAEFPKEGPSILRIQQVVRGDSAAYFCASSPIRDTGHEQYFGPGTRLTVT.

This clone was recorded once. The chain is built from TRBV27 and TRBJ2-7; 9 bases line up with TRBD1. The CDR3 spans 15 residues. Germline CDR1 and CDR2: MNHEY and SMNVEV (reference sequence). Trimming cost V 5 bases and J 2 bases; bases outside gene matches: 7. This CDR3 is CASSLGQGRTYEQYF. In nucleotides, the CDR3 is TGTGCCAGCAGTCTCGGACAGGGGCGAACCTACGAGCAGTACTTC.

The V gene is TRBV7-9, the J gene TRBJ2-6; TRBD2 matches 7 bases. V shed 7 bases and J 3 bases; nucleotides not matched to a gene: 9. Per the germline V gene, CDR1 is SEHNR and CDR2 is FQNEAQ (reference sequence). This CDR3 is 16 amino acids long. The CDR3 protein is CASIRTAGVGANVLTF. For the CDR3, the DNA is TGTGCCAGCATCCGTACTGCGGGGGTTGGGGCCAACGTCCTGACTTTC.

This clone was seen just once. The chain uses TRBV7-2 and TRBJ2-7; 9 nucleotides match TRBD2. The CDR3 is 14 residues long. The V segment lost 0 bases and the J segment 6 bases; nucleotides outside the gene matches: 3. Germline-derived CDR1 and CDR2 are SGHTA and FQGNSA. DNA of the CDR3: TGTGCCAGCAGCTTAGCCAGACTAGCGGCCGAGCAGTACTTC. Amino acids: CASSLARLAAEQYF.

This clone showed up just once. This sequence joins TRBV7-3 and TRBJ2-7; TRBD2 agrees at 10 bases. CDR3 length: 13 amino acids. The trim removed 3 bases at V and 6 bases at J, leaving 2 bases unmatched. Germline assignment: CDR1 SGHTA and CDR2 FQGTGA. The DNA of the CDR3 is TGTGCCAGCAGCTTCCAGCGGGAGGGCGAGCAGTACTTC. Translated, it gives CASSFQREGEQYF.

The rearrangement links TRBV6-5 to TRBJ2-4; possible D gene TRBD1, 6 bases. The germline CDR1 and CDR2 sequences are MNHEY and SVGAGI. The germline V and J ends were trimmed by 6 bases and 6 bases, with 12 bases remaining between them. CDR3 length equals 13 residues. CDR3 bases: TGTGCCAGCAGGCAGACAGGAGGAAACATTCAGTACTTC. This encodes CASRQTGGNIQYF.

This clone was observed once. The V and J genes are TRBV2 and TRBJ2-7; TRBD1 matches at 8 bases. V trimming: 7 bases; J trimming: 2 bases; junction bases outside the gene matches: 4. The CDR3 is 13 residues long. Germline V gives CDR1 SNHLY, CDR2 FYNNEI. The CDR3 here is CASMVDRAYEQYF. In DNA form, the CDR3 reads TGTGCCAGCATGGTGGACAGGGCCTACGAGCAGTACTTC.

The CDR3 reads CASSLDRNSGNTIYF. The CDR3 nucleotides are TGTGCCAGCAGCTTGGACAGAAACTCTGGAAACACCATATATTTT. The chain employs TRBV5-4 and TRBJ1-3, with D unresolved. V lost 0 bases and J 0 bases, leaving 7 bases between the germline ends. Germline V CDR1 and CDR2: SGHNT, YYREEE (reference sequence). CDR3 length: 15 amino acids.

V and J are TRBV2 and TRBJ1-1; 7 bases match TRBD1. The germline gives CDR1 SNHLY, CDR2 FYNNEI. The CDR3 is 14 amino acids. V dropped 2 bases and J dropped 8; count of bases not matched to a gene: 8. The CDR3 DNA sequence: TGTGCCAGCAGTGAAAGACAGGGCCGTCCCGAAGCTTTCTTT. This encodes CASSERQGRPEAFF.